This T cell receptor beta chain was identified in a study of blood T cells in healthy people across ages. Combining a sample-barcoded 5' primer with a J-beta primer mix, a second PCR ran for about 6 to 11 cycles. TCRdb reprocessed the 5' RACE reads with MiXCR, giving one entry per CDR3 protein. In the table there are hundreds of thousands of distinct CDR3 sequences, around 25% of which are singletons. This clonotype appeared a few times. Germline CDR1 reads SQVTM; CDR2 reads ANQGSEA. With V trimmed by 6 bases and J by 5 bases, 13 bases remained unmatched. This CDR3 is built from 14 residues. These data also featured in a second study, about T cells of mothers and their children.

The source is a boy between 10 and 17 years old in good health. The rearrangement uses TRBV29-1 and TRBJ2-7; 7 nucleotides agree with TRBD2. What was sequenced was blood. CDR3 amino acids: CSVEGLAEKHEQYF. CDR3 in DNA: TGCAGCGTCGAGGGGCTAGCGGAGAAACACGAGCAGTACTTC.